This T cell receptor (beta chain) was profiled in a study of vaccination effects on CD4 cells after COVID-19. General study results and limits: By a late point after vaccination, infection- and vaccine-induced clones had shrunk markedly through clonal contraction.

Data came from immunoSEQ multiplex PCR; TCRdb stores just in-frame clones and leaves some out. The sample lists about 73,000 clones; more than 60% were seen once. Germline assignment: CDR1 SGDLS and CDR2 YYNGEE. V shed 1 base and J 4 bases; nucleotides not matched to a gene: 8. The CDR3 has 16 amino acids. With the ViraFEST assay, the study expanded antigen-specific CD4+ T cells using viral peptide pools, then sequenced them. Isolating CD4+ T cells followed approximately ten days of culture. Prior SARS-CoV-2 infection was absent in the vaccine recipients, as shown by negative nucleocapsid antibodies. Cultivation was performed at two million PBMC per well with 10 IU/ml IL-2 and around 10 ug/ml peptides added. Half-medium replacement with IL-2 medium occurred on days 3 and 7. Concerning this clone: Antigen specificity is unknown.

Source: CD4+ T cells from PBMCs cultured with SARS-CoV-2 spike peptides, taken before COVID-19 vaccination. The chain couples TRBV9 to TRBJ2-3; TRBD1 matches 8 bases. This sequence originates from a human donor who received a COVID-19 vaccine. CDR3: CASSVQGQGASDTQYF. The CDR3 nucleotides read TGTGCCAGCAGCGTACAAGGGCAGGGGGCATCAGATACGCAGTATTTT. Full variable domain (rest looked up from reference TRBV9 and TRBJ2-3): DSGVTQTPKHLITATGQRVTLRCSPRSGDLSVYWYQQSLDQGLQFLIQYYNGEERAKGNILERFSAQQFPDLHSELNLSSLELGDSALYFCASSVQGQGASDTQYFGPGTRLTVL.